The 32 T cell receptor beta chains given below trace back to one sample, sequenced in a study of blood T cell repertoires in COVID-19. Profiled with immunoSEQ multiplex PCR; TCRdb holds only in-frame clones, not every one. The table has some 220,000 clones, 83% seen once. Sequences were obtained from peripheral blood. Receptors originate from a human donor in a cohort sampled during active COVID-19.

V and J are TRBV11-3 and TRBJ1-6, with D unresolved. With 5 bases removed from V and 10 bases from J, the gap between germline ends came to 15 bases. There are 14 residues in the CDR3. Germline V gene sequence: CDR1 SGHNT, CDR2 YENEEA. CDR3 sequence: CASSLGGIHSPLHF. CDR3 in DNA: TGTGCCAGCAGCCTCGGAGGGATTCACTCACCCCTCCACTTT.

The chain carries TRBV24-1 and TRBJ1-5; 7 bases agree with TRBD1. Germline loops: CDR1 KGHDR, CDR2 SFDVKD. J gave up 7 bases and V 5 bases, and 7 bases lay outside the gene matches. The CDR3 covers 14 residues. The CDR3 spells CATSGQGGDQPQHF. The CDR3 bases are TGTGCCACCAGTGGACAGGGTGGAGACCAGCCCCAGCATTTT.

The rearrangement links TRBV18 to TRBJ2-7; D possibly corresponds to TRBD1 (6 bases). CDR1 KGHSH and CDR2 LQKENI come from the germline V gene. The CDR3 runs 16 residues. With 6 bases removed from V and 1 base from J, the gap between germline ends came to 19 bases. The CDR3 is CASSLYREVSSYEQYF. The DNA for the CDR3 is TGTGCCAGCTCCCTATACAGGGAAGTCTCTTCCTACGAGCAGTACTTC.

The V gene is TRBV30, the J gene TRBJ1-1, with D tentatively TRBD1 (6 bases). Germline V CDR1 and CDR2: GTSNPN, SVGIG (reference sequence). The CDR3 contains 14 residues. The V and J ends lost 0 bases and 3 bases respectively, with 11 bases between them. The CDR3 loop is CAWSVGGADTEAFF. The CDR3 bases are TGTGCCTGGAGTGTTGGGGGCGCGGACACTGAAGCTTTCTTT.

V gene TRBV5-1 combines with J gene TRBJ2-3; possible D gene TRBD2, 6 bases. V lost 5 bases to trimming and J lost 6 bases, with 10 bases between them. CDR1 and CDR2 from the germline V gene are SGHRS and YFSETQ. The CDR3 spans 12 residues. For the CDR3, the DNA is TGCGCCAGCAGTTCGGGGGAGGATACGCAGTATTTT. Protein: CASSSGEDTQYF.

In DNA form, the CDR3 reads TGTGCCAGCAGCTTAGGACTCACGGGGATCACTGAAGCTTTCTTT. This encodes CASSLGLTGITEAFF. The chain carries TRBV7-9 and TRBJ1-1; unclear D gene. This CDR3 is built from 15 residues. CDR1 is SEHNR, CDR2 FQNEAQ, per germline (reference sequence). Trimming removed 1 base from V and 4 bases from J, with 13 bases in between.

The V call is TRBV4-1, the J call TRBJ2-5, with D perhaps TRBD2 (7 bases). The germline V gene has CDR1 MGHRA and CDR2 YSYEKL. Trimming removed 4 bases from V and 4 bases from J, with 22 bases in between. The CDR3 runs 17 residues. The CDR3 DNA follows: TGCGCCAGCAGCCTTGGCGGCACGTGGGAGGGGGGAGAGACCCAGTACTTC. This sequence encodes CASSLGGTWEGGETQYF.

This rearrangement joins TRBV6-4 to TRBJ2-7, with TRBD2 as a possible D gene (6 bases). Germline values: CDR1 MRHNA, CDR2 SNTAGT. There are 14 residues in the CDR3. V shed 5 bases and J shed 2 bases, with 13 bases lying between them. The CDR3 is CASSPTGLTYEQYF. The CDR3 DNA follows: TGTGCCAGCAGTCCTACGGGACTTACCTACGAGCAGTACTTC.

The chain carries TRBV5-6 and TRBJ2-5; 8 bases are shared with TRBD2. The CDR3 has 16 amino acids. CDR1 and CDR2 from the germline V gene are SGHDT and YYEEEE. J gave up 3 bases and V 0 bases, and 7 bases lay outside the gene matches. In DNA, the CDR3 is TGTGCCAGCAGCTTGGGGCCCCCGGGAGGGGAAGAGACCCAGTACTTC. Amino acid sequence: CASSLGPPGGEETQYF.

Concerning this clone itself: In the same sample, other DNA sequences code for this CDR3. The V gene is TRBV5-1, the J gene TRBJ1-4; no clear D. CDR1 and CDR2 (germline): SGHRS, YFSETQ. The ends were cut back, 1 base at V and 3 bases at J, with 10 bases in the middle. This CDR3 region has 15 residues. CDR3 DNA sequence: TGCGCCAGCAGCTTGTCGGGTACCGCTAATGAAAAACTGTTTTTT. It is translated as CASSLSGTANEKLFF.

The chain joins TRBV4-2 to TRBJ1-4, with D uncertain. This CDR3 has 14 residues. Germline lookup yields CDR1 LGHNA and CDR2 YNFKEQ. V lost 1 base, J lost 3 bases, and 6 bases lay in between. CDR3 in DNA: TGTGCCAGCAGCCAAGGACTTTCTAATGAAAAACTGTTTTTT. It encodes CASSQGLSNEKLFF.

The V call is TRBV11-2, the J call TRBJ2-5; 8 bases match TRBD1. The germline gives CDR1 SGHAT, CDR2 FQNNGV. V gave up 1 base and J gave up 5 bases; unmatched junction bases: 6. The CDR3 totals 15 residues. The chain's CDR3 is CASSLVHRGTETQYF. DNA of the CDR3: TGTGCCAGCAGCTTAGTCCACAGGGGGACGGAGACCCAGTACTTC.

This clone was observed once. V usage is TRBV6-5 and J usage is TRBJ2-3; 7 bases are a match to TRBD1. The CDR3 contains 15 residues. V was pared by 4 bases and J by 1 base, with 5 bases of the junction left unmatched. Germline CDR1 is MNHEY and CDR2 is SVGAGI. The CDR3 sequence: CASSSRQGGTDTQYF. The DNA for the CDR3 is TGTGCCAGCAGTTCCCGACAGGGAGGCACAGATACGCAGTATTTT.

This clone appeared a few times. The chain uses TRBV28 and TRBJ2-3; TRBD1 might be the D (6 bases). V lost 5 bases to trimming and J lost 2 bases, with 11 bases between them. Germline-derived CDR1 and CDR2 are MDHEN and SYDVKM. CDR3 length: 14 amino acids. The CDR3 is CASSPRQDTDTQYF. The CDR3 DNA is TGTGCCAGCAGTCCAAGACAGGACACAGATACGCAGTATTTT.

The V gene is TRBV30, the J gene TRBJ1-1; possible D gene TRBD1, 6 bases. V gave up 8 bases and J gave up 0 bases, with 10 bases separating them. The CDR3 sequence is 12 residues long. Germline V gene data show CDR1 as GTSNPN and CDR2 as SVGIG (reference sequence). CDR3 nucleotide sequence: TGTGCCCGGACAGTTATGAACACTGAAGCTTTCTTT. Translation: CARTVMNTEAFF.

CDR3 sequence (DNA): TGTGCCAGCAGCTTGAAAGCGGGAGGGCCTTCTGGCACAGATACGCAGTATTTT. Residues: CASSLKAGGPSGTDTQYF. The V call is TRBV5-4, the J call TRBJ2-3, with TRBD2 matching 10 bases. CDR1 is SGHNT, CDR2 YYREEE, per germline (reference sequence). The V segment lost 1 base and the J segment 1 base; nucleotides outside the gene matches: 9. The CDR3 loop spans 18 amino acids. The whole variable domain, filled in from reference TRBV5-4 and TRBJ2-3, reads ETGVTQSPTHLIKTRGQQVTLRCSSQSGHNTVSWYQQALGQGPQFIFQYYREEENGRGNFPPRFSGLQFPNYSSELNVNALELDDSALYLCASSLKAGGPSGTDTQYFGPGTRLTVL.

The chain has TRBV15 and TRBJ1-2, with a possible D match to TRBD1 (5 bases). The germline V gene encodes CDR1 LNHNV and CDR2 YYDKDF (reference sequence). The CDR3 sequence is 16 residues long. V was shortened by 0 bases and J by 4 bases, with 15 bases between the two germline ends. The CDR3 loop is CATSRDRGIGIYGYTF. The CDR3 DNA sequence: TGTGCCACCAGCAGAGATAGGGGTATCGGTATCTATGGCTACACCTTC.

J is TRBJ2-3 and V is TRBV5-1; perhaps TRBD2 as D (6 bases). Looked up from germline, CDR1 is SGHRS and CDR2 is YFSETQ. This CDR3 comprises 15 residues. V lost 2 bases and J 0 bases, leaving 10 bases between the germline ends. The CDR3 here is CASSLWGTSTDTQYF. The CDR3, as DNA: TGCGCCAGCAGCTTATGGGGGACTAGCACAGATACGCAGTATTTT.

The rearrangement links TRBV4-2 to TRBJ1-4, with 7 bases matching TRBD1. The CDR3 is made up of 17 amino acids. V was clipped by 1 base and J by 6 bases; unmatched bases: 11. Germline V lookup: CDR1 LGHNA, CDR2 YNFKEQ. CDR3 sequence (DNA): TGTGCCAGCAGCCAAGGAACCACAGGGGTACTCGATGAAAAACTGTTTTTT. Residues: CASSQGTTGVLDEKLFF.

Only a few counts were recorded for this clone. In DNA, the CDR3 is TGTGCCACAGCGACAGGCGAGACCCAGTACTTC. It specifies CATATGETQYF. This chain links TRBV7-2 with TRBJ2-5, with a tentative D call TRBD1 (6 bases). The CDR3 loop spans 11 amino acids. Per germline, CDR1 SGHTA and CDR2 FQGNSA. V was trimmed by 10 bases and J by 5 bases, leaving 11 bases between them. Together with reference TRBV7-2 and TRBJ2-5, the CDR3 gives the full variable domain: GAGVSQSPSNKVTEKGKDVELRCDPISGHTALYWYRQSLGQGLEFLIYFQGNSAPDKSGLPSDRFSAERTGGSVSTLTIQRTQQEDSAVYLCATATGETQYFGPGTRLLVL.

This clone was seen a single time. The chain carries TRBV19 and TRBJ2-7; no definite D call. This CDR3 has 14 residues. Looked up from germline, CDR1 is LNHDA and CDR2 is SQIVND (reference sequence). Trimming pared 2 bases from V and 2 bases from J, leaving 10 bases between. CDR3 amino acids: CASSIPGDAYEQYF. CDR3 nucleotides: TGTGCCAGTAGTATACCCGGAGACGCCTACGAGCAGTACTTC.

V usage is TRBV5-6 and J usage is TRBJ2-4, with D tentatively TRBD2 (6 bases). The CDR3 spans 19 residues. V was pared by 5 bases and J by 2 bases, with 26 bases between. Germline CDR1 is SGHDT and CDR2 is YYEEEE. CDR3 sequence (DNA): TGTGCCAGCAGTTCCCTCCCGGGGACTCACTTGGGAACCAAAAACATTCAGTACTTC. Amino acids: CASSSLPGTHLGTKNIQYF.

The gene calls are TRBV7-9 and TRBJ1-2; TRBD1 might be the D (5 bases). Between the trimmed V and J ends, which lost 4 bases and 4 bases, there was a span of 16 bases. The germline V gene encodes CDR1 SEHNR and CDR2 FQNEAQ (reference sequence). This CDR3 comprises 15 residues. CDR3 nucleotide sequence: TGTGCCAGCAGCTCCGCTAGCGGCAGGGTCTATGGCTACACCTTC. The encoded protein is CASSSASGRVYGYTF.

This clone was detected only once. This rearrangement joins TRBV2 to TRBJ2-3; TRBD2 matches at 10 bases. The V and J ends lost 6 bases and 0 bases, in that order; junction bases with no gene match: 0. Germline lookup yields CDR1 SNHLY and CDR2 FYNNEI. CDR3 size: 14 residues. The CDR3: CASRLAGSTDTQYF. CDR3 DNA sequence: TGTGCCAGCAGACTAGCGGGAAGCACAGATACGCAGTATTTT. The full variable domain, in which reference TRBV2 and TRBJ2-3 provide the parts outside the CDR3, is EPEVTQTPSHQVTQMGQEVILRCVPISNHLYFYWYRQILGQKVEFLVSFYNNEISEKSEIFDDQFSVERPDGSNFTLKIRSTKLEDSAMYFCASRLAGSTDTQYFGPGTRLTVL.

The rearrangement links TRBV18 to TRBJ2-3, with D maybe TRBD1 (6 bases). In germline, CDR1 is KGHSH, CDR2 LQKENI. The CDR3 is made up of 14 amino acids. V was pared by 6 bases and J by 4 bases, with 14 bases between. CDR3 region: CASSTGEGADTQYF. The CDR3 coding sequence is TGTGCCAGCTCCACCGGAGAGGGGGCAGATACGCAGTATTTT. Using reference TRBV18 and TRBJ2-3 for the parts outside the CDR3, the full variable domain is NAGVMQNPRHLVRRRGQEARLRCSPMKGHSHVYWYRQLPEEGLKFMVYLQKENIIDESGMPKERFSAEFPKEGPSILRIQQVVRGDSAAYFCASSTGEGADTQYFGPGTRLTVL.

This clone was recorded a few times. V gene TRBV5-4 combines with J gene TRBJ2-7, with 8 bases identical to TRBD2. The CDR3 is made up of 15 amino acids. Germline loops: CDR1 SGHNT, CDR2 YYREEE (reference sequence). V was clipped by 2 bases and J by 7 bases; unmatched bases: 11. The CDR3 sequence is CASSLPGGTTREQYF. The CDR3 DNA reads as TGTGCCAGCAGCTTACCGGGGGGGACTACGAGAGAGCAGTACTTC.

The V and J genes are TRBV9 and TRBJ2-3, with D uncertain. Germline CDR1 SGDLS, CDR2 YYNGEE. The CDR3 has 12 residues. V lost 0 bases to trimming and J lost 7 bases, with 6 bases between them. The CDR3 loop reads CASSVDQNTQYF. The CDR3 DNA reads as TGTGCCAGCAGCGTAGATCAGAATACGCAGTATTTT.

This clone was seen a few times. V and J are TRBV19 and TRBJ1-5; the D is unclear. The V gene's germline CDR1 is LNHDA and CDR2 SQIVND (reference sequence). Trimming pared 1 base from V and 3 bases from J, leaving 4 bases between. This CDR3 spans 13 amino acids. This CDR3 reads CASSIGHNQPQHF. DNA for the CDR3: TGTGCCAGTAGTATAGGACACAATCAGCCCCAGCATTTT. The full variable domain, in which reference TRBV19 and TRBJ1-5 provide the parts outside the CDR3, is DGGITQSPKYLFRKEGQNVTLSCEQNLNHDAMYWYRQDPGQGLRLIYYSQIVNDFQKGDIAEGYSVSREKKESFPLTVTSAQKNPTAFYLCASSIGHNQPQHFGDGTRLSIL.

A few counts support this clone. CDR3 protein: CASSHRVSNYGYTF. CDR3 DNA sequence: TGCGCCAGCAGCCACAGGGTCTCTAACTATGGCTACACCTTC. The genes are TRBV10-2 and TRBJ1-2; a weak D match, TRBD1 (6 bases). The CDR3 runs to 14 residues. Trimming removed 6 bases from V and 0 bases from J, with 11 bases in between. CDR1 WSHSY and CDR2 SAAADI come from the germline V gene.

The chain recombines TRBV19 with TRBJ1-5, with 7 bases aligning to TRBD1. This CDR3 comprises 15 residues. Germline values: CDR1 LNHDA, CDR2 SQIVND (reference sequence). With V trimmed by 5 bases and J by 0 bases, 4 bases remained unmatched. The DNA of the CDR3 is TGTGCCAGTAGTTGGGACAGACCTAGCAATCAGCCCCAGCATTTT. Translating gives CASSWDRPSNQPQHF.

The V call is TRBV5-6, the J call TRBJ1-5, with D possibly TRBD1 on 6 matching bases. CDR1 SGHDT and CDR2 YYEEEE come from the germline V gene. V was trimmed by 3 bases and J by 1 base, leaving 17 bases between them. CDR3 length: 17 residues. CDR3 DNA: TGTGCCAGCAGCTCGACGTCACAGGGATTGAGCAATCAGCCCCAGCATTTT. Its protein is CASSSTSQGLSNQPQHF.

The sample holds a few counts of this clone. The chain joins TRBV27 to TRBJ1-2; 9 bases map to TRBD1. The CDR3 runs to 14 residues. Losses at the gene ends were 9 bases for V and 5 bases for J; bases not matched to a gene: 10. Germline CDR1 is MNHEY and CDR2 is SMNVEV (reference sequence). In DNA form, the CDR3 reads TGTGCCAGTACGAGCTTGACAGGGGGGTATGGCTACACCTTC. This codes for CASTSLTGGYGYTF.